The present entry profiles one T cell receptor (beta chain) with its context. Antigen: not known. The CDR3 runs 15 residues. V was clipped by 0 bases and J by 4 bases, with 12 bases between them. CDR1 and CDR2 (germline): SGHNT, YYREEE (reference sequence). The entry originates in a study of shared clonotypes between healthy human individuals. Into CD45RA+ naive and CD45RA-negative memory subsets, the CD4+ cells were split. Per the study methods: ImmunoSEQ output lacked quality scores and full-length reads, limiting matched filtering. Only in-frame clones appear in the TCRdb table, and some are missing; sequencing was by immunoSEQ multiplex PCR. V and J calls plus clone size are reproduced from that table; the DNA served to infer D and trimming. The top ten clones hold under 0.15% of a sample with some 2 million clones, roughly 94% of them seen once. Study results and caveats: Blood alone was sampled, and tissue repertoires likely differ.

Material for sequencing was naive CD4+ T cells sorted from blood. Subset specified: CD45RA+ positively selected. The V call is TRBV5-4, the J call TRBJ2-3, with D perhaps TRBD1 (5 bases). This receptor was obtained from a man younger than 35 in good health. In nucleotides, the CDR3 is TGTGCCAGCAGCTTGGTGGGCAGGGAAGCAGATACGCAGTATTTT. It translates to CASSLVGREADTQYF.